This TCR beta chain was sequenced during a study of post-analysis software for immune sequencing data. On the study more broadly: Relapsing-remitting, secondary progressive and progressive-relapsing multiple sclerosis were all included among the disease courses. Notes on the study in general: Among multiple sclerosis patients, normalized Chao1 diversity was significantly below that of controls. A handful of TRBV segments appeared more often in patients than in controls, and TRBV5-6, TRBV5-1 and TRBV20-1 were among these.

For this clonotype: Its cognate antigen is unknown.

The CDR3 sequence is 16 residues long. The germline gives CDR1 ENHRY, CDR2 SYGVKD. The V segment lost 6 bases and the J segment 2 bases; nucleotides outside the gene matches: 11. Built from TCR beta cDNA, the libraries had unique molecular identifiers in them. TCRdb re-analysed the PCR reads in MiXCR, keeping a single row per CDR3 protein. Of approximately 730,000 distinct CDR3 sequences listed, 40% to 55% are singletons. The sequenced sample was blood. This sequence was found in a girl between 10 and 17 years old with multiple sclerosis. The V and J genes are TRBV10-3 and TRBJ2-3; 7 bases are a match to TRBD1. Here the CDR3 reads CAIRGTRDSYTDTQYF. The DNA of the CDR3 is TGTGCCATCAGGGGTACTCGGGACAGCTACACAGATACGCAGTATTTT.